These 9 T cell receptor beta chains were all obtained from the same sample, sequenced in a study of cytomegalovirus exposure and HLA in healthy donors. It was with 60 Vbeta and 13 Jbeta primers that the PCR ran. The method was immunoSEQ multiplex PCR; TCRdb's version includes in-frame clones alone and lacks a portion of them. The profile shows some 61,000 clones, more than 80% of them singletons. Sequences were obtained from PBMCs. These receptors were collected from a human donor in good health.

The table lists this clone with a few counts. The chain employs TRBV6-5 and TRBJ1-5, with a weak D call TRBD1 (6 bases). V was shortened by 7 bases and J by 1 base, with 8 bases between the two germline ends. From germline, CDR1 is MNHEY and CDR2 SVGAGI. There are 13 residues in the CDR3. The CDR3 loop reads CASTQGSNQPQHF. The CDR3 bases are TGTGCCAGCACACAGGGCAGCAATCAGCCCCAGCATTTT.

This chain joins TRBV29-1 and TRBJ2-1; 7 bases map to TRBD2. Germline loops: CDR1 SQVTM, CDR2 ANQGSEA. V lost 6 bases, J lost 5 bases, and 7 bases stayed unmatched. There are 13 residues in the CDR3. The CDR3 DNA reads TGCAGCGTCAGGTGGGGGGGTGACAATGAGCAGTTCTTC. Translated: CSVRWGGDNEQFF.

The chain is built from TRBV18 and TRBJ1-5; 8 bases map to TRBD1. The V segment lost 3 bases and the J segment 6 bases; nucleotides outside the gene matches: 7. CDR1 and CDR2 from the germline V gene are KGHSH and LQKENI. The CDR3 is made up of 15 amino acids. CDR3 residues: CASSPTGGRSQPQHF. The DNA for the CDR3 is TGTGCCAGCTCACCTACAGGGGGTAGGAGTCAGCCCCAGCATTTT.

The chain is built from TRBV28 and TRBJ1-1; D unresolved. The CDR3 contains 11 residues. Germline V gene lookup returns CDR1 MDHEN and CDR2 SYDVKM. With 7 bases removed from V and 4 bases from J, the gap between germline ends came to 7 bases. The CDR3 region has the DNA TGTGCCAGCAACGGTCCCACTGAAGCTTTCTTT. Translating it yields CASNGPTEAFF.

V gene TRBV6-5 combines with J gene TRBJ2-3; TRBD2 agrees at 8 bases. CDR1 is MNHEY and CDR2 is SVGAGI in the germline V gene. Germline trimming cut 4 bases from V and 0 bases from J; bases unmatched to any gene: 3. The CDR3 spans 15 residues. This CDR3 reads CASSLLAESTDTQYF. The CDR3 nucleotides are TGTGCCAGCAGTTTACTAGCGGAGAGCACAGATACGCAGTATTTT.

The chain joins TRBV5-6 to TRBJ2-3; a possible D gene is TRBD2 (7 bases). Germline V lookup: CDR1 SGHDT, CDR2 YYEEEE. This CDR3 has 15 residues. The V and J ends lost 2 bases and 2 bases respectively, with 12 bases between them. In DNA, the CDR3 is TGTGCCAGCAGCTTTGCGGGGGCCCCCACAGATACGCAGTATTTT. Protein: CASSFAGAPTDTQYF.

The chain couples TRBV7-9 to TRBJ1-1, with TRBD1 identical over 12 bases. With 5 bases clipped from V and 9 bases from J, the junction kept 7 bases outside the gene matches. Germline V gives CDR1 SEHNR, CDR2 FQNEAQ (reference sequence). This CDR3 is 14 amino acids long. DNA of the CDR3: TGTGCCAGCAGCATCGGGACAGGGGGCGTCCAAGCTTTCTTT. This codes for CASSIGTGGVQAFF.

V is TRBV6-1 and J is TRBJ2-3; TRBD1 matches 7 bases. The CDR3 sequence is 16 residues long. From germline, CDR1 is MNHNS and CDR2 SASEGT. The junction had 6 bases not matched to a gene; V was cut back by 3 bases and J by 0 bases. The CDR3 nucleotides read TGTGCCAGCAGTGAGAGAGGGGGCGTCAGCACAGATACGCAGTATTTT. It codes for CASSERGGVSTDTQYF.

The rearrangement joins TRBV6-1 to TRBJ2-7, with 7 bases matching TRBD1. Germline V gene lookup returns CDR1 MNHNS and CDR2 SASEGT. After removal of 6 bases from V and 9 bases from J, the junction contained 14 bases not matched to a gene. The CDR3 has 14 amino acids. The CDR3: CASSQQGQSNMQYF. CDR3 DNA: TGTGCCAGCAGCCAACAGGGACAGTCGAACATGCAGTACTTC.